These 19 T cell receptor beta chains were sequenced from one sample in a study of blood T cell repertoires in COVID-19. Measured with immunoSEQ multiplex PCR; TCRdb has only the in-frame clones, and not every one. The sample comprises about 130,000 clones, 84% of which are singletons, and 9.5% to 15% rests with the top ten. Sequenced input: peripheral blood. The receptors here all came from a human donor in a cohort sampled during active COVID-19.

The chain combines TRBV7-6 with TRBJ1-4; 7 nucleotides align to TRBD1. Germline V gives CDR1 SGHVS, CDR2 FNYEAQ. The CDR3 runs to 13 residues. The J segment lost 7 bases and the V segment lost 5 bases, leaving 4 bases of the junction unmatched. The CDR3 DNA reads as TGTGCCAGCAGCCAGACAGGGATTGAAAAACTGTTTTTT. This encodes CASSQTGIEKLFF.

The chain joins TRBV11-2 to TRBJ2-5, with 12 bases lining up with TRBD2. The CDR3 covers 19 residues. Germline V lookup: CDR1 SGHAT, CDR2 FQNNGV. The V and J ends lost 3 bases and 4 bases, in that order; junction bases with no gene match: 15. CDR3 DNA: TGTGCCAGCAGCTTGACTTCCGGACTAGCGGGGAGAGGGGTAGAGACCCAGTACTTC. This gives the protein CASSLTSGLAGRGVETQYF. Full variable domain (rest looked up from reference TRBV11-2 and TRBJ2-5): EAGVAQSPRYKIIEKRQSVAFWCNPISGHATLYWYQQILGQGPKLLIQFQNNGVVDDSQLPKDRFSAERLKGVDSTLKIQPAKLEDSAVYLCASSLTSGLAGRGVETQYFGPGTRLLVL.

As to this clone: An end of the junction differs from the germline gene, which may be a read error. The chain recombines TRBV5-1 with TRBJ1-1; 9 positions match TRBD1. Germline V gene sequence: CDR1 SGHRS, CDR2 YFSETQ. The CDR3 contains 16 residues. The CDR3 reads CASTLDRGGMNTEAFF. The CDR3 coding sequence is TGCGCCAGCACCTTGGACAGGGGTGGGATGAACACTGAAGCTTTCTTT.

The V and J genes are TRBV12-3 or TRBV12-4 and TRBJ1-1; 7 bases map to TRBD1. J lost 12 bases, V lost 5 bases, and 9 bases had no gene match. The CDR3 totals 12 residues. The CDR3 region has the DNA TGTGCCAGCAGTGACACAGGGGTTGCTTCTTTCTTT. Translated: CASSDTGVASFF.

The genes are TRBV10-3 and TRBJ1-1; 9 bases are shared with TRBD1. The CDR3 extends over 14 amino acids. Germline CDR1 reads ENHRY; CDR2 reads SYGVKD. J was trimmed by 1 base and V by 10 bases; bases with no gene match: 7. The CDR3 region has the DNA TGTGCCAGCAGGGGGACAGGGTCGAACACTGAAGCTTTCTTT. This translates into CASRGTGSNTEAFF.

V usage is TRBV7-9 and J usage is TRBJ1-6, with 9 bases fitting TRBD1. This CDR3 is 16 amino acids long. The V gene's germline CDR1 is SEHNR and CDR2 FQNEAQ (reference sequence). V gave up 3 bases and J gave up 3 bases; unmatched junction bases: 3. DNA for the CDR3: TGTGCCAGCAGCTTCGACAGGGGGATCTATAATTCACCCCTCCACTTT. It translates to CASSFDRGIYNSPLHF.

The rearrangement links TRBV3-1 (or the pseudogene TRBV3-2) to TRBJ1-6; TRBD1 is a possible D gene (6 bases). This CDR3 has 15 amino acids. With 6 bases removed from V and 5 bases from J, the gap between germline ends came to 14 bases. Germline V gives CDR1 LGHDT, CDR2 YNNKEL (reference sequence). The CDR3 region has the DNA TGTGCCAGCAGTCCCTCGGGACATCATAATTCACCCCTCCACTTT. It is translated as CASSPSGHHNSPLHF.

The CDR3: CASRSDRDTEAFF. CDR3 bases: TGTGCCAGCAGGAGCGACAGGGACACTGAAGCTTTCTTT. The J gene is TRBJ1-1, the V gene TRBV6-5, with 7 bases matching TRBD1. The V segment lost 6 bases and the J segment 3 bases; nucleotides outside the gene matches: 4. This CDR3 region has 13 residues. Germline CDR1 is MNHEY and CDR2 is SVGAGI.

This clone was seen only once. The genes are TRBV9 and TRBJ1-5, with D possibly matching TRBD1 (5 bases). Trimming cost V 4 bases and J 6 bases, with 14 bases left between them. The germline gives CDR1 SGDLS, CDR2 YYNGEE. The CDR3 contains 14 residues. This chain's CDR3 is CASSPTIDSQPQHF. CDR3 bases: TGTGCCAGCAGCCCCACGATAGACAGTCAGCCCCAGCATTTT.

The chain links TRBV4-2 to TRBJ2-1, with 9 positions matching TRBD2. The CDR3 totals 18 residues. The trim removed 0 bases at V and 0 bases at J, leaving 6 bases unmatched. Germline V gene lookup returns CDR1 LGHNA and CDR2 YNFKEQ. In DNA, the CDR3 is TGTGCCAGCAGCCAAGAGGGCGATAGCGGGAGCTCCTACAATGAGCAGTTCTTC. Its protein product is CASSQEGDSGSSYNEQFF.

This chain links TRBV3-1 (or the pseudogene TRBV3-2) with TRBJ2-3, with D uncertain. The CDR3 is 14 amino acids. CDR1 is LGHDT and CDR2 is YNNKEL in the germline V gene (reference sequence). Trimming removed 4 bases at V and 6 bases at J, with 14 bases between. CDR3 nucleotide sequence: TGTGCCAGCAGCCTACCTCGACGGGTGGATACGCAGTATTTT. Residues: CASSLPRRVDTQYF.

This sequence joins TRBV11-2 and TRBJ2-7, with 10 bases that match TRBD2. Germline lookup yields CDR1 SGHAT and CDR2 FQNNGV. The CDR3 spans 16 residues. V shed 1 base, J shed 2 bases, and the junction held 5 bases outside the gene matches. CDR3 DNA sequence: TGTGCCAGCAGCTTAGTTGGACTAGCGGCCGCCTACGAGCAGTACTTC. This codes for CASSLVGLAAAYEQYF.

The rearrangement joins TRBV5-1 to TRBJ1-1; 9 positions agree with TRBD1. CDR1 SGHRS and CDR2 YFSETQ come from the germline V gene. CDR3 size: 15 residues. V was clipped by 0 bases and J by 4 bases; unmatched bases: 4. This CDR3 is CASSLGETGGTEAFF. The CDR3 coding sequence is TGCGCCAGCAGCTTGGGGGAGACAGGGGGCACTGAAGCTTTCTTT.

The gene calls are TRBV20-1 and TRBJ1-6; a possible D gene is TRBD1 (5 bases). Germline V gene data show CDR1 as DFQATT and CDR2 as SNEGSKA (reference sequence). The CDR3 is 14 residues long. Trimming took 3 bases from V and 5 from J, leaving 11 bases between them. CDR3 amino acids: CSASKTVNNSPLHF. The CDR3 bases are TGCAGTGCTAGTAAGACAGTTAATAATTCACCCCTCCACTTT.

CDR3 DNA sequence: TGTGCCAGCAGCTTAGTGGCTAGCGGGGGCCCCGCGGATACGCAGTATTTT. This sequence encodes CASSLVASGGPADTQYF. The chain couples TRBV7-6 to TRBJ2-3, with 10 nucleotides matching TRBD2. V lost 1 base to trimming and J lost 6 bases; unmatched junction nucleotides: 10. Germline values: CDR1 SGHVS, CDR2 FNYEAQ. The CDR3 is 17 amino acids.

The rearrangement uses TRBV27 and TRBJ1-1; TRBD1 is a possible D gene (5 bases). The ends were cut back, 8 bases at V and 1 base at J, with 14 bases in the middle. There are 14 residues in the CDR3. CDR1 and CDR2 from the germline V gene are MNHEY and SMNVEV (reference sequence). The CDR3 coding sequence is TGTGCCAGCGGGGGGTTAGAATCGAACACTGAAGCTTTCTTT. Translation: CASGGLESNTEAFF.

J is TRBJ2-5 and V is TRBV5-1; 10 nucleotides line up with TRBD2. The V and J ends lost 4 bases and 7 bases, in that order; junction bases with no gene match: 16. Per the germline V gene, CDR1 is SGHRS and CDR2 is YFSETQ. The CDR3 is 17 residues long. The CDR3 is CASSPLPLAGVQGTQYF. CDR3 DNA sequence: TGCGCCAGCAGCCCACTTCCTCTAGCGGGGGTCCAGGGGACCCAGTACTTC.

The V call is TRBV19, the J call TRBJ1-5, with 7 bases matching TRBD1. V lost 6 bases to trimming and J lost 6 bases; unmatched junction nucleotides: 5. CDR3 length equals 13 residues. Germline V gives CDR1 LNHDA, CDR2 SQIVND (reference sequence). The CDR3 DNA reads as TGTGCCAGTAGGCAACAGGGGAGTCAGCCCCAGCATTTT. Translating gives CASRQQGSQPQHF.

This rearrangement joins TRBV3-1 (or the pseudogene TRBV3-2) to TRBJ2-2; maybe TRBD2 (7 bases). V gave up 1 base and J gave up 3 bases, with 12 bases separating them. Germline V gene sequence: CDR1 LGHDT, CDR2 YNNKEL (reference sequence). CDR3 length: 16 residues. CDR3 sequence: CASSQGRRGHTGELFF. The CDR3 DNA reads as TGTGCCAGCAGCCAAGGGCGGCGGGGGCACACCGGGGAGCTGTTTTTT.